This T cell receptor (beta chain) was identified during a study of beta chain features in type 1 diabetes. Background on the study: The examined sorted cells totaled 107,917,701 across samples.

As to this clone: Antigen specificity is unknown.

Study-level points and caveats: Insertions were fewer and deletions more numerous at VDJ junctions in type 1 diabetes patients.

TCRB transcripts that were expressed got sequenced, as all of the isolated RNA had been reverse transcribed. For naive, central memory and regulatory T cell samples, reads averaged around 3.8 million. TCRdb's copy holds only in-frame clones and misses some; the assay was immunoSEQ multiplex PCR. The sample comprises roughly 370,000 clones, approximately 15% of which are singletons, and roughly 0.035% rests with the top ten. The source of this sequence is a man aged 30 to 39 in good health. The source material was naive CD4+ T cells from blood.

CDR3 coding DNA: TGTGCCAGCTTTGACAGGGCTAAAACAGATACGCAGTATTTT. This sequence encodes CASFDRAKTDTQYF. This chain links TRBV5-4 with TRBJ2-3; TRBD1 aligns across 7 bases. The junction had 8 bases not matched to a gene; V was cut back by 7 bases and J by 3 bases. This CDR3 spans 14 amino acids. Germline CDR1 is SGHNT and CDR2 is YYREEE (reference sequence).